This is a list of T cell receptor beta chains from one sample in a study of control samples from healthy donors and cancer patients. Clones were sequenced by immunoSEQ multiplex PCR, and TCRdb holds only the in-frame ones, with some missing. The sample gives around 190,000 clones, around nine tenths of which show up once; roughly 1.5% is in the top ten. Sequenced: blood. The source of these receptors is a young man in good health. Both conserved end residues are part of each CDR3. The D gene is left open where the match is weak. Not all rows give a size; the values are once, few, many and, for expanded clones, a class.

j_gene,abundance,v_gene,d_gene,CDR3nt,CDR3aa
TRBJ1-3,-,TRBV2,-,TGTGCCAGCAGTGAAAGTCCGCTAGCTGGAAACACCATATATTTT,CASSESPLAGNTIYF
TRBJ2-1,-,TRBV27,TRBD2,TGTGCCGTTTCTCCGGGGGGGCTCTACAATGAGCAGTTCTTC,CAVSPGGLYNEQFF
TRBJ1-1,-,TRBV7-2,-,TGTGCCAGCAGCCCGTGGGGGTACACTGAAGCTTTCTTT,CASSPWGYTEAFF
TRBJ2-1,-,TRBV27,-,TGTGCCAGCAGTACCCCGGCCGAAGACTCCTACAATGAGCAGTTCTTC,CASSTPAEDSYNEQFF
TRBJ1-2,-,TRBV29-1,-,TGCAGCGACACAGGGTCTCCCACGTGGGGCTACACCTTC,CSDTGSPTWGYTF
TRBJ1-5,few,TRBV5-4,-,TGTGCCAGCAGCCCAGGGCAGGGGCTCAATCAGCCCCAGCATTTT,CASSPGQGLNQPQHF
TRBJ2-1,-,TRBV2,-,TGTGCCAGCAGTGGAGAAGGGTTTGGGGTGAGGAATGAGCAGTTCTTC,CASSGEGFGVRNEQFF
TRBJ2-1,-,TRBV9,-,TGTGCCAGCAGCGGCGGCCGGTACGGTTTCAATGAGCAGTTCTTC,CASSGGRYGFNEQFF
TRBJ2-7,-,TRBV5-1,-,TGCGCCAGCAGGAGGGGCGGGGACCCTACCTACGAGCAGTACTTC,CASRRGGDPTYEQYF
TRBJ2-7,once,TRBV11-1,TRBD2,TGTGCCAGCAGCCCCGTAGCGGGAGCCGCCTACGAGCAGTACTTC,CASSPVAGAAYEQYF
TRBJ1-2,-,TRBV7-2,-,TGTGCCAGCAGCTTCCTCCGGGACGGCTATGGCTACACCTTC,CASSFLRDGYGYTF
TRBJ2-7,-,TRBV6-5,-,TGTGCCAGCAGATCGGACCTCAGCTACGAGCAGTACTTC,CASRSDLSYEQYF
TRBJ1-5,few,TRBV19,-,TGTGCCAGTAGCTACGGACGAACAGAGCCCCAGCATTTT,CASSYGRTEPQHF
TRBJ1-1,-,TRBV18,-,TGTGCCAGCTCCCCCCTCACGAACACTGAAGCTTTCTTT,CASSPLTNTEAFF
TRBJ1-2,once,TRBV2,TRBD1,TGTGCCAGCAGTGGGACAGGGGGCCCTAGCCATGGCTACACCTTC,CASSGTGGPSHGYTF
TRBJ1-2,-,TRBV27,-,TGTGCCAGCAGTTTCGGAGGTGGGGGGTATGGCTACACCTTC,CASSFGGGGYGYTF
TRBJ2-1,once,TRBV5-4,-,TGTGCCAGCAGCTTTCAGAACTCCTACAATGGGCAGTTCTTC,CASSFQNSYNGQFF
TRBJ2-5,-,TRBV7-2,TRBD2,TGTGCCAGCAGCCTAGACGAAGCGGGGGGGCCAAGAGAGACCCAGTACTTC,CASSLDEAGGPRETQYF
TRBJ2-5,-,TRBV7-8,TRBD2,TGTGCCAGCAGCTCACTAGCGGGGGGCGGGGAGACCCAGTACTTC,CASSSLAGGGETQYF
TRBJ1-1,-,TRBV5-1,TRBD1,TGCGCCAGCAGCCGAATACTCGGGACAGGGACTGAAGCTTTCTTT,CASSRILGTGTEAFF